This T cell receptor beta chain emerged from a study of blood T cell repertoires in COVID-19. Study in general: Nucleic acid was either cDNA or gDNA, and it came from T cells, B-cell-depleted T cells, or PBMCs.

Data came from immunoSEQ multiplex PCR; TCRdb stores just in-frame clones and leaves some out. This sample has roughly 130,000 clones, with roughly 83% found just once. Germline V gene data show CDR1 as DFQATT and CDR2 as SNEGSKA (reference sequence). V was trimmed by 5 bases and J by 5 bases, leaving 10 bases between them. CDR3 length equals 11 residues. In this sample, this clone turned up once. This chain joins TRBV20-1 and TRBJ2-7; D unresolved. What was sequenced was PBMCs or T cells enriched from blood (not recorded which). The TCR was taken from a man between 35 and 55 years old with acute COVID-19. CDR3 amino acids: CSAPKNHEQYF. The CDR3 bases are TGCAGTGCTCCTAAGAACCACGAGCAGTACTTC.